A selection of T cell receptor beta chains follows, all from one sample in a study of identical twins. TCRdb analysed the 5' RACE reads with MiXCR anew, one entry per CDR3 protein. This table has about 700,000 distinct CDR3 sequences, 8.5% to 9% appearing once. The sample was also linked to a second study, of yellow fever vaccine responses in identical twins.

The sequencing sample was made of PBMCs. The origin of the receptors is a woman aged 18-29 years in good health. The CDR3 runs from the conserved cysteine through the conserved F or W. A D gene is named only where the DNA matches it firmly. Size is stated for part of the rows, as once, few or many counts, or as a class when the clone is expanded.

few	TRBV29-1	TRBJ1-2	NA	CSVEPGSLGRGYTF	TGCAGCGTTGAACCGGGCAGCCTCGGGAGAGGCTACACCTTC
NA	TRBV6-5	TRBJ1-2	TRBD1	CASSYFRDRDYGYTF	TGTGCCAGCAGTTACTTCCGGGACAGGGACTATGGCTACACCTTC
few	TRBV6-1	TRBJ2-5	TRBD1	CASSDTGGQETQYF	TGTGCCAGCAGTGATACAGGGGGCCAAGAGACCCAGTACTTC
many	TRBV6-5	TRBJ2-7	NA	CASSYELGDYEQYF	TGTGCCAGCAGTTACGAGTTAGGTGATTACGAGCAGTACTTC
NA	TRBV21-1	TRBJ2-3	NA	CASSTYGHQDTQYF	TGTGCCAGCAGCACCTACGGACACCAGGATACGCAGTATTTT
few	TRBV5-1	TRBJ2-5	TRBD2	CASSATSGGWETQYF	TGCGCCAGCAGCGCTACTAGCGGGGGCTGGGAGACCCAGTACTTC
NA	TRBV6-5	TRBJ1-1	NA	CASSSTRLGGTEAFF	TGTGCCAGCAGTTCCACAAGACTGGGGGGCACTGAAGCTTTCTTT
NA	TRBV6-2/TRBV6-3	TRBJ2-2	NA	CATTTENTGELFF	TGTGCCACCACGACAGAAAACACCGGGGAGCTGTTTTTT
few	TRBV6-1	TRBJ2-7	TRBD2	CASRIRLAGSYEQYF	TGTGCCAGCAGGATTCGACTAGCGGGCTCCTACGAGCAGTACTTC
NA	TRBV7-2	TRBJ1-2	TRBD1	CASSFPRGLSYGYTF	TGTGCCAGCAGCTTCCCCAGGGGGCTGAGCTATGGCTACACCTTC